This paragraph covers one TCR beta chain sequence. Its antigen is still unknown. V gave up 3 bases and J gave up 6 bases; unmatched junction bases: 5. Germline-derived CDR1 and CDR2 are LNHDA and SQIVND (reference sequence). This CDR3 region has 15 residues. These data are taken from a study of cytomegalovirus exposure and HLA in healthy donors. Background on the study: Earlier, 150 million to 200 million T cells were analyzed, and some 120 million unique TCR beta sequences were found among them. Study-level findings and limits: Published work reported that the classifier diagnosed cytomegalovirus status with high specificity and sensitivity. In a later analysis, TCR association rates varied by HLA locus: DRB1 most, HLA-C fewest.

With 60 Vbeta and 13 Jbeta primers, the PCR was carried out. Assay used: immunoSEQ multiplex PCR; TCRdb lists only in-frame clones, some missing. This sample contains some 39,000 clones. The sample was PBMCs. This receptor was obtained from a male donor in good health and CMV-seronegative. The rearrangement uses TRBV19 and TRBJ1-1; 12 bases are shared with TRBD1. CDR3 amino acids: CASSIGTGGDPEAFF. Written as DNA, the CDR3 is TGTGCCAGTAGTATTGGGACAGGGGGCGACCCTGAAGCTTTCTTT.